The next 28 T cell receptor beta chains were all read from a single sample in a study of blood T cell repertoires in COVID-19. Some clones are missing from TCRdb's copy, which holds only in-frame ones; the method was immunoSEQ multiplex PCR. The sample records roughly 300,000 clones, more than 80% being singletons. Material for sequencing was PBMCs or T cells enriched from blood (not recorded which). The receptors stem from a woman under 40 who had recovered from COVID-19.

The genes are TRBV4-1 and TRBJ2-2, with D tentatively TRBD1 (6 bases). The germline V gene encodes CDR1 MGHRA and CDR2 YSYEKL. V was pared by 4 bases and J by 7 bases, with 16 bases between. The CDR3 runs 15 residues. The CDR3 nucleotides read TGCGCCAGCAGCCCTACCGGGATCAGGGGCGGGGAGCTGTTTTTT. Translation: CASSPTGIRGGELFF.

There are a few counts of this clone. Here the CDR3 reads CAWSKGPRTSYEQFF. For the CDR3, the DNA is TGTGCCTGGAGTAAAGGGCCCCGAACTAGCTATGAGCAGTTCTTC. The genes are TRBV30 and TRBJ2-1; maybe TRBD2 (6 bases). Trimming pared 2 bases from V and 8 bases from J, leaving 19 bases between. Germline V lookup: CDR1 GTSNPN, CDR2 SVGIG (reference sequence). The CDR3 sequence is 15 residues long.

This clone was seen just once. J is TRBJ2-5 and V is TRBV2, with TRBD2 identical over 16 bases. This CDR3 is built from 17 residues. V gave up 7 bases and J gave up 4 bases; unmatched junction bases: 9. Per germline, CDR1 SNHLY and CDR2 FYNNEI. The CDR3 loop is CASTGTSGRAGGETQYF. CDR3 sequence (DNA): TGTGCCAGCACTGGGACTAGCGGGAGGGCAGGAGGAGAGACCCAGTACTTC.

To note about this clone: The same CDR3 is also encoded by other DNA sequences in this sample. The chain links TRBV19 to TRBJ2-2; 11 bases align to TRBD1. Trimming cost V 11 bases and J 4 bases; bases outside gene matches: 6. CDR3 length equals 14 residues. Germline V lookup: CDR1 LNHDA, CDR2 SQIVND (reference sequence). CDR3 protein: CASSGTGGTGELFF. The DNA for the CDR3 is TGTGCCTCCTCGGGGACAGGGGGCACCGGGGAGCTGTTTTTT.

CDR3 sequence reads: CASSSQNQPQHF. The DNA for the CDR3 is TGTGCCAGCAGTTCCCAAAATCAGCCCCAGCATTTT. V is TRBV27 and J is TRBJ1-5; D is undetermined. CDR3 size: 12 residues. The V gene lost 4 bases and the J gene lost 4 bases, with 5 bases spanning the gap. Germline assignment: CDR1 MNHEY and CDR2 SMNVEV (reference sequence).

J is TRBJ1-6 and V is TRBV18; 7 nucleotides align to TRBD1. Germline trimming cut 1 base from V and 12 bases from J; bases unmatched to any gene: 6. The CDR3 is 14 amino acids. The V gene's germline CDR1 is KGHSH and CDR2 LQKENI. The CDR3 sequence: CASSPLTGVGPLHF. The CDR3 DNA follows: TGTGCCAGCTCACCACTAACAGGGGTTGGACCCCTCCACTTT.

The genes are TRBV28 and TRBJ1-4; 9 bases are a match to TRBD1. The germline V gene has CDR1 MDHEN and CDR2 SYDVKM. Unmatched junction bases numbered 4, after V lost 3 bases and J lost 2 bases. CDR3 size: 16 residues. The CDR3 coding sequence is TGTGCCAGCAGTTTGGGACAGGGATTGACTAATGAAAAACTGTTTTTT. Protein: CASSLGQGLTNEKLFF.

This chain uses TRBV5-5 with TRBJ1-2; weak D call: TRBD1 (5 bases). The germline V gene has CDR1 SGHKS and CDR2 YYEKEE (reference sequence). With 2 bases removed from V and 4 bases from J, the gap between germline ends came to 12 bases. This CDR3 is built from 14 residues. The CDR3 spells CASSLRQGGYGYTF. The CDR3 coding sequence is TGTGCCAGCAGCTTACGTCAGGGAGGCTATGGCTACACCTTC.

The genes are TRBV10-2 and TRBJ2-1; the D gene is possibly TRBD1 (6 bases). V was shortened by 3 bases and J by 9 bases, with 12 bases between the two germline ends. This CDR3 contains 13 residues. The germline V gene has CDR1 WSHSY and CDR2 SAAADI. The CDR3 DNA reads TGCGCCAGCAGTGACCAGGGGCGTTTTGAGCAGTTCTTC. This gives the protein CASSDQGRFEQFF.

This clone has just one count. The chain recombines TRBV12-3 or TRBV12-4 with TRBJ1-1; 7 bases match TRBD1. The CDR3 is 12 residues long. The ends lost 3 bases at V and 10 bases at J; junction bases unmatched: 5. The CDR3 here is CASSFGTAAAFF. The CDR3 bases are TGTGCCAGCAGTTTCGGGACAGCGGCAGCTTTCTTT.

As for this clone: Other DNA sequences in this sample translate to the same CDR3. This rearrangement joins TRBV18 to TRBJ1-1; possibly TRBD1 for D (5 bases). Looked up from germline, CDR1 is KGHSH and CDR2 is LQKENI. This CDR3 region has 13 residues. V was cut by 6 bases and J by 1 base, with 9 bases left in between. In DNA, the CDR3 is TGTGCCAGCTCCCATGGACAGAACACTGAAGCTTTCTTT. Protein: CASSHGQNTEAFF.

As DNA, the CDR3 is TGTGCCAGCAGCAGACAGTCCTTCTCTGGAAACACCATATATTTT. This translates into CASSRQSFSGNTIYF. The J gene is TRBJ1-3, the V gene TRBV5-6; possible D gene TRBD1, 5 bases. The CDR3 totals 15 residues. From germline, CDR1 is SGHDT and CDR2 YYEEEE. Deletions cut 4 bases from V and 0 bases from J, with 11 bases between.

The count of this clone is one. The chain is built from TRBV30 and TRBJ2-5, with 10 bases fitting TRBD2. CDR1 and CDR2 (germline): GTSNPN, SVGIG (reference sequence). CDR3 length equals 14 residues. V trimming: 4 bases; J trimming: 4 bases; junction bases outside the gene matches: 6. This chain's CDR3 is CAWILAGAGETQYF. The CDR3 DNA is TGTGCCTGGATCCTAGCGGGAGCGGGAGAGACCCAGTACTTC.

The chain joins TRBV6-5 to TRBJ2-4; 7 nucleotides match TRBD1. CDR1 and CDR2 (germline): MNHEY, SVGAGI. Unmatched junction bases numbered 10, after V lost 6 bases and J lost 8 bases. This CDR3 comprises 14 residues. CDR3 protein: CASSSQTGQDIQYF. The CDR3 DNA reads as TGTGCCAGCAGCTCCCAGACAGGGCAAGACATTCAGTACTTC.

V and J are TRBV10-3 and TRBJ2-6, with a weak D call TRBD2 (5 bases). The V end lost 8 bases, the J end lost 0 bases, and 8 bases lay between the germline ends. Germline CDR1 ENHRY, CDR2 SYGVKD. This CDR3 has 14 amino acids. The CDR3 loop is CAIRGDSGANVLTF. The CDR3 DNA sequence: TGTGCCATCCGGGGAGACTCTGGGGCCAACGTCCTGACTTTC.

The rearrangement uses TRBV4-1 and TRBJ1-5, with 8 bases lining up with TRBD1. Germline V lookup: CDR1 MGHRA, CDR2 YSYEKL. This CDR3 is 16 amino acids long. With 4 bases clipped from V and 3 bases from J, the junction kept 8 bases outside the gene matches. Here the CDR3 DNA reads TGCGCCAGCAGCCGAGGACAGGGAGACCACAATCAGCCCCAGCATTTT. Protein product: CASSRGQGDHNQPQHF.

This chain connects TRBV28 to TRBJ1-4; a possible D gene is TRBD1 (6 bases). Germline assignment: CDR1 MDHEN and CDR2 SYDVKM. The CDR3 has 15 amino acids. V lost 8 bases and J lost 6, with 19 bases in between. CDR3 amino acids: CASRRTGFVDEKLFF. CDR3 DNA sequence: TGTGCCAGCCGGAGAACAGGGTTCGTAGATGAAAAACTGTTTTTT. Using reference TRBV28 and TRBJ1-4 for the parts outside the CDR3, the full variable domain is DVKVTQSSRYLVKRTGEKVFLECVQDMDHENMFWYRQDPGLGLRLIYFSYDVKMKEKGDIPEGYSVSREKKERFSLILESASTNQTSMYLCASRRTGFVDEKLFFGSGTQLSVL.

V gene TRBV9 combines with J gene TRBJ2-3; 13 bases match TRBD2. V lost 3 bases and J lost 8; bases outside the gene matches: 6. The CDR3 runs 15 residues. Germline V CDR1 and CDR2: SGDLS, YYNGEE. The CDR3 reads CASSGGTSGTGTQYF. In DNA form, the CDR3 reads TGTGCCAGCAGCGGCGGGACTAGCGGGACGGGTACGCAGTATTTT.

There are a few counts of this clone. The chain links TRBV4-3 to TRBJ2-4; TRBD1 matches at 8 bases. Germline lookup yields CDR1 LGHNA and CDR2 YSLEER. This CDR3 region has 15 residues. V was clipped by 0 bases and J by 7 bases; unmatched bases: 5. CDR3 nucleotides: TGCGCCAGCAGCCAAGATTCGAACAGGGGGAACATTCAGTACTTC. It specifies CASSQDSNRGNIQYF.

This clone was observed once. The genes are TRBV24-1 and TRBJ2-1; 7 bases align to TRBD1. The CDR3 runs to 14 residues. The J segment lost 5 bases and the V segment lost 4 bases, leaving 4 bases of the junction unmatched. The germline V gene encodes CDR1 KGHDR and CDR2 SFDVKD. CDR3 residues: CATSEGGEHNEQFF. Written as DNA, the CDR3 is TGTGCCACCAGTGAAGGGGGCGAGCACAATGAGCAGTTCTTC.

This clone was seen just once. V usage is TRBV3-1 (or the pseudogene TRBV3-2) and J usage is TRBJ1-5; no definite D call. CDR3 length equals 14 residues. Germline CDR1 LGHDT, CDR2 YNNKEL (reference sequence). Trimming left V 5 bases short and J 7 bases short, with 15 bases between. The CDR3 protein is CASSDLQDGQPQHF. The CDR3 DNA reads TGTGCCAGCAGCGATTTGCAGGATGGCCAGCCCCAGCATTTT.

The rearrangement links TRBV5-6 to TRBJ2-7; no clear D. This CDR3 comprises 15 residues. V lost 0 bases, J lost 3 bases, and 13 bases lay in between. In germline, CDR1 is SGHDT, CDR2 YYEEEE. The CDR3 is CASSLAVQTHYEQYF. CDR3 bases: TGTGCCAGCAGCTTGGCCGTACAGACCCACTACGAGCAGTACTTC.

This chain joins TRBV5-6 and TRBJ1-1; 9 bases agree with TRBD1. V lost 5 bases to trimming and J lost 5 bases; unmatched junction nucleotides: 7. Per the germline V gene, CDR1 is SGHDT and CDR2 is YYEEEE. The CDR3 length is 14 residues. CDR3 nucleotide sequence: TGTGCCAGCAGACCACAGGGGGCGAGTACTGAAGCTTTCTTT. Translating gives CASRPQGASTEAFF.

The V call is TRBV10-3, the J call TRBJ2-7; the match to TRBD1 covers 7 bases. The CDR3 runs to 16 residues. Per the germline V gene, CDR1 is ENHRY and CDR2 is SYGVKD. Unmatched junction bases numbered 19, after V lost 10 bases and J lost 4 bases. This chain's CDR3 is CATNIEKGTVGYEQYF. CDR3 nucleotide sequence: TGTGCCACTAATATAGAGAAAGGGACAGTTGGGTACGAGCAGTACTTC.

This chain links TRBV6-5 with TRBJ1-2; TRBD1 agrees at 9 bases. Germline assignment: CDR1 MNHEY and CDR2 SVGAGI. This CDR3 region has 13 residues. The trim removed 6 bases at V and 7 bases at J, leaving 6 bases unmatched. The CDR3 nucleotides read TGTGCCAGCAGGGGACAGGGTCAGCGTGGCTACACCTTC. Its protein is CASRGQGQRGYTF.

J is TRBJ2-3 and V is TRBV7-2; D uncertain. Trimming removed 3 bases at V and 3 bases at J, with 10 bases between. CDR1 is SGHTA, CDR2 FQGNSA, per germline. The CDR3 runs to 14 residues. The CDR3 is CASSFPQRTDTQYF. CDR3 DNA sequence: TGTGCCAGCAGCTTTCCCCAGAGGACAGATACGCAGTATTTT.

CDR3 loop: CASSFPSGVAETQYF. The CDR3 DNA reads as TGTGCCAGCAGTTTCCCTTCGGGAGTTGCCGAGACCCAGTACTTC. This chain uses TRBV28 with TRBJ2-5; the D gene is possibly TRBD2 (6 bases). This CDR3 comprises 15 residues. Trimming took 3 bases from V and 5 from J, leaving 16 bases between them. Germline CDR1 is MDHEN and CDR2 is SYDVKM.

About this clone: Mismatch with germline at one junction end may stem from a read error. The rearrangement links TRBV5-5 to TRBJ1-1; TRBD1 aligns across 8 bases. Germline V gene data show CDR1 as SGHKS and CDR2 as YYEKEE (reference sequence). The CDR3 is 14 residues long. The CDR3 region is CASSQGALKTEAFF. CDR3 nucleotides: TGTGCCAGCAGCCAGGGGGCCCTGAAGACTGAAGCTTTCTTT.